Following are 5 T cell receptor beta chains from one sample sequenced in a study of graft-versus-host responses after intestinal transplantation. Which antigens these TCRs recognize remains unknown. Only in-frame clones appear in the TCRdb table, and some are missing; sequencing was by immunoSEQ multiplex PCR. The sample shows around 110,000 clones, about 91% of them seen only once. Sequences were derived from unstimulated CD4+ T cells sorted from spleen or lymph node cells, sampled before transplant. These receptors originate from a human donor who was the organ donor for an intestinal transplant.

There are a few counts of this clone. The V and J genes are TRBV4-2 and TRBJ1-2, with 8 nucleotides matching TRBD1. Germline values: CDR1 LGHNA, CDR2 YNFKEQ. This CDR3 is 17 amino acids long. V trimming: 1 base; J trimming: 3 bases; junction bases outside the gene matches: 10. CDR3 DNA sequence: TGTGCCAGCAGCCAAGCCCGACAGGGGAGGACAGACTATGGCTACACCTTC. This gives the protein CASSQARQGRTDYGYTF.

The chain is built from TRBV18 and TRBJ1-1, with D unclear. V was trimmed by 1 base and J by 4 bases, leaving 16 bases between them. Germline V lookup: CDR1 KGHSH, CDR2 LQKENI. CDR3 size: 16 residues. In DNA, the CDR3 is TGTGCCAGCTCACCACGGCGGGAAGGCCTCCTCACTGAAGCTTTCTTT. Translating it yields CASSPRREGLLTEAFF.

This sequence joins TRBV6-6 and TRBJ2-7; D perhaps matches TRBD1 (6 bases). Trimming removed 5 bases from V and 0 bases from J, with 14 bases in between. This CDR3 is 15 amino acids long. Germline V CDR1 and CDR2: MNHNY, SVGAGI (reference sequence). The CDR3 coding sequence is TGTGCCAGCAGTGGCCGATGGGACAACTCCTACGAGCAGTACTTC. Its protein is CASSGRWDNSYEQYF.

This clone was picked up a small number of times. This chain joins TRBV19 and TRBJ2-5; 11 nucleotides match TRBD2. V dropped 10 bases and J dropped 5; count of bases not matched to a gene: 6. Germline CDR1 is LNHDA and CDR2 is SQIVND (reference sequence). This CDR3 spans 13 amino acids. DNA of the CDR3: TGTGCCACCGTAGCGGGAGGGAGGGAGACCCAGTACTTC. The encoded protein is CATVAGGRETQYF.

As DNA, the CDR3 is TGTGCCAGCAGCAGGAAAGGAGTACCCCTCACAGATACGCAGTATTTT. As protein: CASSRKGVPLTDTQYF. The gene calls are TRBV5-6 and TRBJ2-3; the D is unclear. Germline V gives CDR1 SGHDT, CDR2 YYEEEE. V was cut by 4 bases and J by 2 bases, with 17 bases left in between. This CDR3 comprises 16 residues.